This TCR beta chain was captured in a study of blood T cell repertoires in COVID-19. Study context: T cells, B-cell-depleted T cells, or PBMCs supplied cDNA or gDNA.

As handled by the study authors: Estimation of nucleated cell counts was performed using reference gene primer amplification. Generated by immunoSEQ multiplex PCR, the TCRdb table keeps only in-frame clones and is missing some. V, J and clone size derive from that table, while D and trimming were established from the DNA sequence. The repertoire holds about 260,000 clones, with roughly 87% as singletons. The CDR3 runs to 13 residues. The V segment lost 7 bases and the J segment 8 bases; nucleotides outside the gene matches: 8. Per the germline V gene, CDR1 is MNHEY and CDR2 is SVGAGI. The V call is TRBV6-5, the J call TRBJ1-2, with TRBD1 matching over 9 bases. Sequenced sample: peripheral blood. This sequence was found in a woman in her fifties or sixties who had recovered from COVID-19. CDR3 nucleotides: TGTGCCAGCATCGAGGGGACAGGGTTGGGCTACACCTTC. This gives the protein CASIEGTGLGYTF.